This paragraph covers one T cell receptor (beta chain) sequence. RNA was extracted and reverse transcribed into cDNA as the sequencing template. TCRdb keeps only in-frame clones here, not all; method: immunoSEQ multiplex PCR. The profile shows around 250,000 clones, under 70% of them singletons. This record comes from a study of CD8+ T cells in alopecia areata. The CDR3 covers 12 residues. V was clipped by 1 base and J by 5 bases, with 9 bases between them. Per germline, CDR1 SQVTM and CDR2 ANQGSEA. Sequenced material: CD4+ T cells sorted from blood, taken at week 0. The TCR was taken from a human donor with alopecia areata. The chain couples TRBV29-1 to TRBJ2-7; D call uncertain. Written as DNA, the CDR3 is TGCAGCGTTGAAGTCCTTTCCAACGAGCAGTACTTC. Translating gives CSVEVLSNEQYF.